The rows below give T cell receptor beta chains drawn from one sample of a study of T-cell reconstitution after alpha-beta-depleted transplantation in children. TCRdb re-called the PCR reads with MiXCR, one entry per CDR3 protein. The sample lists about 32,000 distinct CDR3 sequences, around 7% occurring once. Sample: peripheral blood, taken 60 days after TCRalphabeta/CD19-depleted stem cell transplant. The receptors derive from a child in the first two years of life who had a stem cell transplant for acute myeloid leukemia, so the T cells may come from the graft donor. Both conserved end residues are part of each CDR3. A D gene is named only where the DNA matches it firmly. Only part of the rows carry a size: once, few, many, or a class if the clone is expanded.

j_call d_call clone_size v_call cdr3_aa cdr3_nt
TRBJ2-5 . many TRBV6-5 CASSYLDSQETQYF TGTGCCAGCAGTTACCTTGACTCCCAAGAGACCCAGTACTTC
TRBJ2-7 . many TRBV29-1 CSARDLGPHEQYF TGCAGCGCCAGGGATTTGGGGCCCCACGAGCAGTACTTC
TRBJ1-5 . many TRBV7-2 CASSLGVGSNQPQHF TGTGCCAGCAGCTTAGGGGTAGGGAGCAATCAGCCCCAGCATTTT
TRBJ2-4 TRBD1 few TRBV9 CASSVEGQGGNIQYF TGTGCCAGCAGCGTAGAGGGACAGGGGGGTAACATTCAGTACTTC
TRBJ2-7 . many TRBV16 CASSQGVYGYEQYF TGTGCCAGCAGCCAAGGGGTATACGGCTACGAGCAGTACTTC
TRBJ1-6 . many TRBV20-1 CSAARGSKSSYNSPLHF TGCAGTGCTGCCCGAGGGTCTAAGAGCTCCTATAATTCACCCCTCCACTTT
TRBJ2-7 . many TRBV4-3 CASSPLPGGLTYEQYF TGCGCCAGCAGCCCTCTCCCGGGGGGCCTTACCTACGAGCAGTACTTC
TRBJ2-1 TRBD1 many TRBV4-3 CASSQVTGVNEQFF TGCGCCAGCAGCCAAGTCACAGGGGTCAACGAGCAGTTCTTC
TRBJ2-4 . many TRBV28 CASTWGPGFLAKNIQYF TGTGCCAGCACTTGGGGTCCGGGGTTTCTAGCCAAAAACATTCAGTACTTC
TRBJ2-7 . many TRBV27 CASKRGRGEQYF TGTGCCAGCAAACGGGGTAGGGGCGAGCAGTACTTC
TRBJ2-5 TRBD2 . TRBV7-8 CASSSGTSGRARQETQYF TGTGCCAGCAGCTCGGGGACTAGCGGGAGGGCCCGCCAAGAGACCCAGTACTTC
TRBJ2-7 . many TRBV10-3 CATLGASSYEQYF TGTGCCACCTTGGGGGCGAGCTCCTACGAGCAGTACTTC
TRBJ2-3 TRBD2 many TRBV11-2 CASSPILAGYFTDTQYF TGTGCCAGCAGCCCTATACTAGCGGGGTATTTCACAGATACGCAGTATTTT
TRBJ2-4 TRBD2 . TRBV6-2/TRBV6-3 CASTLSGGAPYLAKNIQYF TGTGCCAGCACCCTTAGCGGGGGGGCACCCTATTTAGCCAAAAACATTCAGTACTTC
TRBJ2-1 . many TRBV20-1 CSAGALRYNEQFF TGCAGTGCCGGGGCTCTCCGGTACAATGAGCAGTTCTTC
TRBJ2-2 . . TRBV7-3 CTCSSSRIGHFGGTGELFF TGTACCTGCAGTTCATCCCGAATTGGACACTTTGGGGGCACCGGGGAGCTGTTTTTT
TRBJ1-1 TRBD1 many TRBV4-3 CASSQGTGHMNTEAFF TGCGCCAGCAGCCAAGGGACAGGGCACATGAACACTGAAGCTTTCTTT
TRBJ1-4 . . TRBV6-1 CASSLAGGLGEKLFF TGTGCCAGCAGTCTCGCCGGAGGGCTCGGCGAAAAACTGTTTTTT
TRBJ1-1 TRBD1 many TRBV10-3 CATMTGRGSTEAFF TGTGCCACCATGACAGGGAGAGGGAGCACTGAAGCTTTCTTT
TRBJ1-4 TRBD1 . TRBV7-9 CASQVGQGSEKLFF TGTGCCAGCCAGGTCGGACAGGGCAGTGAAAAACTGTTTTTT
TRBJ1-5 . many TRBV7-9 CASSSSAGYQPQHF TGTGCCAGCAGCTCTTCAGCCGGATATCAGCCCCAGCATTTT
TRBJ2-7 TRBD2 many TRBV5-1 CASSSGGASEQYF TGCGCCAGCAGCAGCGGGGGGGCCTCCGAGCAGTACTTC
TRBJ2-3 TRBD1 many TRBV15 CATSRFQTGAGPDTQYF TGTGCCACCAGCAGATTTCAGACAGGGGCTGGCCCAGATACGCAGTATTTT
TRBJ2-3 TRBD2 many TRBV4-2 CASSQTILAGEAQYF TGTGCCAGCAGCCAAACTATTCTAGCGGGAGAGGCGCAGTATTTT
TRBJ1-4 . many TRBV4-2 CASSQGEATNEKLFF TGTGCCAGCAGCCAAGGGGAGGCAACTAATGAAAAACTGTTTTTT
TRBJ2-1 TRBD2 many TRBV4-3 CASSQGLAGEPGSYNEQFF TGCGCCAGCAGCCAAGGTCTAGCGGGAGAACCAGGCTCCTACAATGAGCAGTTCTTC
TRBJ1-4 TRBD1 many TRBV6-5 CASRGYDREGNEKLFF TGTGCCAGCAGGGGCTATGACAGGGAGGGGAATGAAAAACTGTTTTTT
TRBJ2-1 . . TRBV7-6 CASSLIYNEQFF TGTGCCAGCAGCTTAATATACAATGAGCAGTTCTTC
TRBJ2-1 . many TRBV6-5 CASVGPGGAYNEQFF TGTGCCAGCGTTGGGCCGGGCGGTGCCTACAATGAGCAGTTCTTC
TRBJ2-3 . many TRBV28 CASSLIRPDTQYF TGTGCCAGCAGTTTGATCAGGCCAGATACGCAGTATTTT